The present entry profiles one T cell receptor beta chain with its context. TCRdb reprocessed the 5' RACE reads via MiXCR and lists one record per CDR3 protein. The table records around 380,000 distinct CDR3 sequences, approximately 30% of them present only once. The CDR3 length is 14 residues. The V end lost 2 bases, the J end lost 0 bases, and 7 bases lay between the germline ends. The sample belongs to a study of identical twins' blood T cells. The receptor comes from a woman aged 18-49 years in good health. This chain connects TRBV12-3 or TRBV12-4 to TRBJ1-1; D unclear. Sequencing was performed on PBMCs. The CDR3 loop reads CASSLWTMNTEAFF. The CDR3 DNA sequence: TGTGCCAGCAGTTTATGGACCATGAACACTGAAGCTTTCTTT.